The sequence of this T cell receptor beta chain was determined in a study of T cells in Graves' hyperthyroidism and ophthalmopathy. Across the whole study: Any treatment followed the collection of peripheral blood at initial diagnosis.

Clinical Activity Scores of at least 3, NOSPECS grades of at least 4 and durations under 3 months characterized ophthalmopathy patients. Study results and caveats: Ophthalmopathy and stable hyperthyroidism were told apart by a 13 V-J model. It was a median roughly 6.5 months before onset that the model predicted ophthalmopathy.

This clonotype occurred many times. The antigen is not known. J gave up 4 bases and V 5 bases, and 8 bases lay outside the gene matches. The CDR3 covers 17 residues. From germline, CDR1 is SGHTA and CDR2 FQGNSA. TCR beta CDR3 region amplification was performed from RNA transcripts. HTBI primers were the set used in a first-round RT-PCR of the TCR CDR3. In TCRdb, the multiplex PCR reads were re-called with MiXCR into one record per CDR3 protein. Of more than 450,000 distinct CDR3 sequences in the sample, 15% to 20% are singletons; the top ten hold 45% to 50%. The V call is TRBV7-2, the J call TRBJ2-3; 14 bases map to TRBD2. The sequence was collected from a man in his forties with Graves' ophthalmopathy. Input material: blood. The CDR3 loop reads CASSLGLAGGGADTQYF. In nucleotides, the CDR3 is TGTGCCAGCAGCCTCGGACTAGCGGGGGGAGGGGCAGATACGCAGTATTTT.